The sequence of this T cell receptor beta chain was determined in a study of Graves' ophthalmopathy and Graves' hyperthyroidism. Overall study findings and caveats: Prediction of ophthalmopathy progression reached roughly 70% sensitivity and 72.22% specificity. A model built from 13 signatures distinguished ophthalmopathy from stable hyperthyroidism with around 91% sensitivity and about 80% specificity.

A remark on this clonotype: Its specificity is not known.

V was shortened by 4 bases and J by 7 bases, with 20 bases between the two germline ends. The CDR3 is 16 residues long. Germline CDR1 reads SGDLS; CDR2 reads YYNGEE. RNA transcripts yielded amplified TCR beta CDR3 regions. Second-round multiplex PCR came after first-round RT-PCR with HTBI primers. TCRdb called the multiplex PCR reads again in MiXCR, with one record for every CDR3 protein. The data contain hundreds of thousands of distinct CDR3 sequences, approximately 15% of them singletons. The sequenced material came from blood. The V call is TRBV9, the J call TRBJ2-2; D unclear. The TCR comes from a woman between 25 and 40 years old with Graves' ophthalmopathy. CDR3 DNA: TGTGCCAGCAGCTCAGCCCGGGCAACCGGGCACGGGGAGCTGTTTTTT. This encodes CASSSARATGHGELFF.